Sequencing of this T cell receptor (beta chain) was carried out in a study of STAT5B mutations in CD4+ large granular lymphocyte leukemia. Study observations and caveats: CD4-sorted patient repertoires seemed more clonal than healthy CD4+ repertoires. Compared with healthy controls (2/35), patient top clones favored TRBV06 (8/27). About 25% of private leukemic clonotypes occurred rarely in other patients' non-leukemic repertoires.

Controls came from buffy coats of healthy blood donors. Using immunoSEQ multiplex PCR, the repertoire was profiled, and TCRdb retains in-frame clones only, with some absent. The sample records about 33,000 clones, roughly 79% being singletons. Concerning this clone itself: The antigen is not known.

Germline assignment: CDR1 SGDLS and CDR2 YYNGEE. V lost 0 bases and J lost 5, with 12 bases in between. CDR3 size: 14 residues. The rearrangement uses TRBV9 and TRBJ2-7; D remains ambiguous. The TCR sequence derives from a human donor in good health. The sequencing sample was made of CD4+ T cells from blood buffy coats. The DNA for the CDR3 is TGTGCCAGCAGCGTAGTTGGGTGGCCTGACGAGCAGTACTTC. Its protein product is CASSVVGWPDEQYF.